The rows below give T cell receptor beta chains drawn from one sample of a study of T cells in Graves' hyperthyroidism and ophthalmopathy. TCRdb re-derived calls from the multiplex PCR reads in MiXCR, one entry per CDR3 protein. The sample has about 370,000 distinct CDR3 sequences; 12% to 15% are singletons. Material for sequencing was blood. These receptors were obtained from a woman in her fifties or sixties with Graves' ophthalmopathy. Both conserved end residues are part of each CDR3. The D gene is left open where the match is weak. Only some rows state a clone size, as once, few, many or a class for expanded clones.

TRBJ2-1	TRBV28	many	TRBD2	TGTGCCAGCAGTCTACCCCGGACTAGCTTTGAGCAGTTCTTC	CASSLPRTSFEQFF
TRBJ1-1	TRBV19	few	TRBD1	TGTGCCAGTAGCCCGGGACAGGTGAACACTGAAGCTTTCTTT	CASSPGQVNTEAFF
TRBJ2-7	TRBV18	many	-	TGTGCCAGCTCACCGGGACTCTACGAGCAGTACTTC	CASSPGLYEQYF
TRBJ2-3	TRBV13	many	TRBD1	TGTGCCAGCAGCTCGGACAGGCCGGGAGATACGCAGTATTTT	CASSSDRPGDTQYF
TRBJ2-5	TRBV4-2	many	-	TGTGCCAGCAGCCAAGATACGGGTAAAGAGACCCAGTACTTC	CASSQDTGKETQYF
TRBJ2-1	TRBV6-1	-	TRBD2	TGTGCCAGCAGTGAGGGGACTAGCGGGAGGGGAAATGAGCAGTTCTTC	CASSEGTSGRGNEQFF
TRBJ2-1	TRBV7-2	-	-	TGTGCCAGCAGCCGAAAGGCTTACGGCAATGAGCAGTTCTTC	CASSRKAYGNEQFF
TRBJ2-5	TRBV12-3/TRBV12-4	many	-	TGTGCCAGCAGTCAGGCTAGCGACGACCAAGAGACCCAGTACTTC	CASSQASDDQETQYF
TRBJ2-5	TRBV9	-	-	TGTGCCAGCAGCGTAAGGCCCGGGGCGTACCAAGAGACCCAGTACTTC	CASSVRPGAYQETQYF
TRBJ2-2	TRBV28	many	-	TGTGCCAGCAGTTTATCTCGCGGACCCACGACCGGGGAGCTGTTTTTT	CASSLSRGPTTGELFF
TRBJ2-7	TRBV27	many	-	TGTGCCAGCAGCCCGACCCCCAACAGTTACGAGCAGTACTTC	CASSPTPNSYEQYF